One sample yielded the 2 T cell receptor beta chains listed below, sequenced in a study of vaccination and CD4 T cells after COVID-19. Oncomine TCR Beta short-read sequencing was applied to DNA from cultured CD4+ T cells. Each CDR3 protein gets one entry after TCRdb re-called the PCR reads with MiXCR. The sample carries about 15,000 distinct CDR3 sequences, about 48% recorded once. Treatment indicated: approximately nine-day PBMC culture with coronavirus spike peptide pools or control peptides (ViraFEST assay). The antigens of these receptors remain unknown. This specimen consisted of CD4+ T cells from blood, cultured in vitro, obtained before SARS-CoV-2 vaccination. These receptors were collected from a human donor who had recovered from COVID-19.

This clonotype was found once. The chain employs TRBV6-5 and TRBJ2-6, with unresolved D. Trimming took off 0 bases at V and 4 bases at J, with 4 bases between the two ends. The germline V gene has CDR1 MNHEY and CDR2 SVGAGI. This CDR3 has 14 residues. The chain's CDR3 is CASSYSTGANVLTF. In DNA form, the CDR3 reads TGTGCCAGCAGTTACTCGACAGGGGCCAACGTCCTGACTTTC.

The chain couples TRBV27 to TRBJ2-2; D possibly corresponds to TRBD1 (6 bases). Germline loops: CDR1 MNHEY, CDR2 SMNVEV (reference sequence). V dropped 3 bases and J dropped 6 bases, with 17 bases sitting between them. The CDR3 sequence is 16 residues long. The CDR3 loop reads CASSLISTGIPGELFF. DNA for the CDR3: TGTGCCAGCAGTTTGATCTCCACAGGGATTCCCGGGGAGCTGTTTTTT.